This T cell receptor beta chain is from a study of cytomegalovirus exposure and HLA in healthy donors. PCR employed 60 Vbeta and 13 Jbeta primers. This table comes from immunoSEQ multiplex PCR, and its TCRdb copy is limited to in-frame clones, with some not included. The sample shows some 110,000 clones, 70% to 80% of them seen only once. A single count supports this clone. This receptor was taken from a man in his sixties in good health and CMV-seronegative. The sample comprised PBMCs.

The CDR3 protein is CASSLDSNSNQPQHF. DNA for the CDR3: TGTGCCAGCAGCCTGGACAGTAATAGCAATCAGCCCCAGCATTTT. The chain is built from TRBV2 and TRBJ1-5; D is perhaps TRBD1 (6 bases). V lost 6 bases, J lost 0 bases, and 12 bases lay in between. The CDR3 is 15 amino acids. Germline V CDR1 and CDR2: SNHLY, FYNNEI.